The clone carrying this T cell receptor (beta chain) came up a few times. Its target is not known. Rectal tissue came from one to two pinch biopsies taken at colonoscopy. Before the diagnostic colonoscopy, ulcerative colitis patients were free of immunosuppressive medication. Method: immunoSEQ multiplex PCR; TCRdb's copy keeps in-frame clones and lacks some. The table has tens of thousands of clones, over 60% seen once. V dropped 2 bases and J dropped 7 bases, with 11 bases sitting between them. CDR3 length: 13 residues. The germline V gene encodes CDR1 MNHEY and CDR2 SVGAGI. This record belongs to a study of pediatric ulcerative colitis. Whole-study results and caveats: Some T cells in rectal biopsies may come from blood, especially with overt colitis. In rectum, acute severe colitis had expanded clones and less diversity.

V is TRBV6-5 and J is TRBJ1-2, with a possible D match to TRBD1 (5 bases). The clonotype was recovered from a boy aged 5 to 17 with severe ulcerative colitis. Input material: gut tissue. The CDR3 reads CASSYRQGGGYTF. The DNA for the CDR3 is TGTGCCAGCAGTTACAGGCAGGGTGGTGGCTACACCTTC.